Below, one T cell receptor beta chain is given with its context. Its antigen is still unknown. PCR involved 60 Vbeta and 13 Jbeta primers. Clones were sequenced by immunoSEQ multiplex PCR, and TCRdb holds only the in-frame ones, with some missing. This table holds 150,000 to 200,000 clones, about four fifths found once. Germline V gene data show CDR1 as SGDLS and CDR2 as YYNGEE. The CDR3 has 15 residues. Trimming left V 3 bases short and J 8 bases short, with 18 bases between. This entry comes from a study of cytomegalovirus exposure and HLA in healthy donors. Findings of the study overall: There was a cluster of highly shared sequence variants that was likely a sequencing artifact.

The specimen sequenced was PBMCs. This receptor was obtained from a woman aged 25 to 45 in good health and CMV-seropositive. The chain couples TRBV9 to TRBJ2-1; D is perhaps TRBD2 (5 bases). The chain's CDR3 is CASSARFGELDEQFF. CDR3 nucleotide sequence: TGTGCCAGCAGCGCTAGGTTTGGGGAGTTGGATGAGCAGTTCTTC.